The T cell receptor beta chain under discussion was sequenced for a study of response to subunit inactivated influenza vaccine. Each CDR3 protein gets one entry after TCRdb re-called the RT-PCR reads with MiXCR. The sample consists of hundreds of thousands of distinct CDR3 sequences, approximately 11% of them appearing once. The sample also formed part of further work on T cells expressing NK-cell markers. That publication notes: 5'RACE template switching with UMIs produced the TCR beta cDNA.

This specimen consisted of PBMCs from blood, obtained on the day of vaccination. The TCR originated in a man aged 50 or older who received an inactivated influenza vaccine.

CDR3 sequence (DNA): TGTGCCAGCAGTTCCGCCCTTTCAACAGGCCCCCGCTACTACGAGCAGTACTTC. Translating it yields CASSSALSTGPRYYEQYF. The chain couples TRBV28 to TRBJ2-7; possibly TRBD1 for D (5 bases). This CDR3 is 18 amino acids long. The V gene lost 4 bases and the J gene lost 3 bases, with 25 bases spanning the gap. Per the germline V gene, CDR1 is MDHEN and CDR2 is SYDVKM.